The rows below give T cell receptor beta chains drawn from one sample of a study of technical replicates of blood from a handful of donors. Generated by immunoSEQ multiplex PCR, the TCRdb table keeps only in-frame clones and is missing some. The sample lists roughly 80,000 clones; 95% to 96% were seen once. Sequenced input: T cells isolated from PBMCs. The source of these receptors is a human donor in good health. Both conserved end residues are part of each CDR3. A D gene is named only where the DNA matches it firmly.

j_gene	v_gene	d_gene	CDR3aa
TRBJ2-6	TRBV4-2	TRBD2	CASSQEVGGTPGANVLTF
TRBJ2-5	TRBV7-3	TRBD2	CASSLRGSGSMRETQYF
TRBJ2-5	TRBV28	-	CASSLAEATIEETQYF
TRBJ2-5	TRBV11-3	-	CASSLGQLHQETQYF
TRBJ2-3	TRBV5-1	-	CASSLEGRVTDTQYF
TRBJ2-3	TRBV5-1	-	CASSPHADTQYF
TRBJ2-7	TRBV12-5	-	CASRLDHEQYF
TRBJ1-1	TRBV5-6	TRBD1	CASSLAGTGLNTEAFF
TRBJ1-1	TRBV4-1	-	CASSPRGFSGNTEAFF
TRBJ2-7	TRBV28	TRBD1	CASKVGTGGYEQYF
TRBJ2-6	TRBV7-6	TRBD1	CASSDWDRGNSGANVLTF
TRBJ1-5	TRBV2	-	CASSEETISNQPQHF
TRBJ1-5	TRBV9	-	CASSVGAASNQPQHF
TRBJ1-1	TRBV27	-	CASLQISNTEAFF
TRBJ2-1	TRBV13	TRBD2	CASSSRLAGGLEQFF
TRBJ2-4	TRBV7-8	-	CASSLIRGIAKNIQYF
TRBJ2-2	TRBV7-3	-	CASSLIGGTLTGELFF
TRBJ1-1	TRBV5-1	-	CASSLAQGRNTEAFF
TRBJ1-1	TRBV2	TRBD1	CASSPQGTGGEAFF
TRBJ2-5	TRBV7-8	-	CASSLGLETQYF
TRBJ2-7	TRBV9	TRBD1	CAKRDREESEQYF
TRBJ2-1	TRBV27	TRBD2	CASSYRTSGATNEQFF
TRBJ2-3	TRBV27	TRBD2	CASSLSPGLAGETDTQYF
TRBJ1-5	TRBV2	TRBD1	CASSRQGVAAQPQHF
TRBJ2-1	TRBV7-2	-	CASSLYVSARDNEQFF
TRBJ2-3	TRBV4-1	TRBD2	CASSPPTSGRATSLDTQYF
TRBJ1-2	TRBV5-1	TRBD1	CASSTGDGYTF
TRBJ2-1	TRBV12-5	TRBD2	CASGWGGGISGSVSYNEQFF
TRBJ2-3	TRBV4-3	TRBD1	CASSRGTGSSDTQYF
TRBJ1-1	TRBV28	TRBD1	CASSLLGQGVSAEAFF
TRBJ2-1	TRBV9	-	CASSVRDSSSRSYNEQFF
TRBJ2-7	TRBV27	-	CASSLHPDTSYEQYF
TRBJ2-1	TRBV6-5	-	CASSYSLAGYYNEQFF
TRBJ2-7	TRBV27	TRBD1	CASSFTGQFPTREQYF
TRBJ2-7	TRBV19	-	CASSMSQAYEQYF
TRBJ1-4	TRBV25-1	-	CASSEERTYSEKLFF
TRBJ1-1	TRBV15	-	CATSRSGVTEAFF
TRBJ2-7	TRBV11-3	-	CASSFGGLYEQYF
TRBJ2-4	TRBV4-3	-	CASSPTAAKNIQYF
TRBJ2-5	TRBV14	-	CASSQPTTSETQYF
TRBJ1-2	TRBV7-2	-	CASSLQGSDGYTF
TRBJ2-6	TRBV27	-	CASSLGSSGANVLTF
TRBJ2-7	TRBV4-1	TRBD1	CASSQGTGPTEQYF
TRBJ2-3	TRBV6-1	-	CASSIRVFTPHTQYF
TRBJ2-7	TRBV4-1	-	CASRLTLAYEQYF
TRBJ2-3	TRBV7-3	TRBD2	CASSHRLAGSTDTQYF
TRBJ1-4	TRBV27	TRBD1	CASSLGYRGDEKLFF
TRBJ1-1	TRBV4-2	-	CASSGHPVWGLENTEAFF
TRBJ2-5	TRBV15	TRBD2	CATSRVGGREGRETQYF
TRBJ2-1	TRBV9	-	CASSVASRAGTVYNEQFF
TRBJ2-3	TRBV7-2	TRBD2	CASSHSGSGTQYF
TRBJ2-6	TRBV7-2	TRBD1	CASSSGQGSLGANVLTF
TRBJ1-1	TRBV5-1	-	CASTMSGGVTEAFF
TRBJ2-1	TRBV7-2	-	CASSLATTQFF
TRBJ1-1	TRBV19	-	CASRTDSGVAFF